The 2 T cell receptor beta chains in this list originate from one sample, sequenced in a study of blood T cell repertoires in COVID-19. Libraries were prepared by immunoSEQ multiplex PCR; TCRdb keeps only in-frame clonotypes and omits some of them. Among roughly 95,000 clones listed, roughly four fifths were seen once. The sequenced sample consisted of peripheral blood. All receptors come from a man in his sixties with acute or convalescent COVID-19.

The V gene is TRBV11-3, the J gene TRBJ2-1; 9 bases are shared with TRBD1. CDR1 SGHNT and CDR2 YENEEA come from the germline V gene. V was clipped by 5 bases and J by 12 bases; unmatched bases: 8. The CDR3 totals 13 residues. The CDR3: CASSTTGGKGQFF. As DNA, the CDR3 is TGTGCCAGCAGCACAACAGGGGGCAAGGGGCAGTTCTTC.

About this clone itself: Additional DNA sequences in this sample encode the identical CDR3. V is TRBV7-2 and J is TRBJ2-1; 13 bases align to TRBD2. J gave up 4 bases and V 5 bases, and 2 bases lay outside the gene matches. CDR1 SGHTA and CDR2 FQGNSA come from the germline V gene. The CDR3 runs to 15 residues. As DNA, the CDR3 is TGTGCCAGCAGCCCGGGACTAGCGGGATACAATGAGCAGTTCTTC. The encoded protein is CASSPGLAGYNEQFF.